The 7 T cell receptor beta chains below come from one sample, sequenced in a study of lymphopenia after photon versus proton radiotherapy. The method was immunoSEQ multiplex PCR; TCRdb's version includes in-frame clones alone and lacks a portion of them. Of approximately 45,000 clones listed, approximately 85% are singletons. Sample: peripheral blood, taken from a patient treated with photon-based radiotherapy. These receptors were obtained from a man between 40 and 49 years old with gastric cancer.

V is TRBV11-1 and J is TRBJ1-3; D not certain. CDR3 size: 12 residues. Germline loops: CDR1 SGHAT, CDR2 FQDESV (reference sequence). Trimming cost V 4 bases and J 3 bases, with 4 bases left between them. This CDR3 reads CASSYSGNTIYF. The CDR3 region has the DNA TGTGCCAGCAGCTACAGTGGAAACACCATATATTTT.

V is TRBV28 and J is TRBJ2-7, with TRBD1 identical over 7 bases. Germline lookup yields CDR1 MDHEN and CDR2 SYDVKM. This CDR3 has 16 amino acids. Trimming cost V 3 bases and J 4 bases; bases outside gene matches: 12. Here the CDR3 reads CASSFVPGTEKYEQYF. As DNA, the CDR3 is TGTGCCAGCAGTTTTGTCCCGGGGACAGAGAAATACGAGCAGTACTTC.

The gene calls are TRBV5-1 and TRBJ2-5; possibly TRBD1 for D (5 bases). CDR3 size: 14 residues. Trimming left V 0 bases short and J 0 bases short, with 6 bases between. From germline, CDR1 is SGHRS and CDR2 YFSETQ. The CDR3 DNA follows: TGCGCCAGCAGCTTGGGACAGAACCAAGAGACCCAGTACTTC. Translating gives CASSLGQNQETQYF.

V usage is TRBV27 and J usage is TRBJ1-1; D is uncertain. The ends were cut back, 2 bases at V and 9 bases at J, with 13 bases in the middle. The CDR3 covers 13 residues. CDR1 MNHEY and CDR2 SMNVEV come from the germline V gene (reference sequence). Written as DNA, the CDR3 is TGTGCCAGCAGTTTAGGGCCAAAGGGCAAAGCTTTCTTT. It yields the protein CASSLGPKGKAFF.

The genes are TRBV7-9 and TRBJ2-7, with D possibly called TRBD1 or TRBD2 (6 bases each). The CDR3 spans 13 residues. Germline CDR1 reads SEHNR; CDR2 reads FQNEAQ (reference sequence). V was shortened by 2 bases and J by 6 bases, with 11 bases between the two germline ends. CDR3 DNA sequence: TGTGCCAGCAGCTTAACAGGGACTGGCGAGCAGTACTTC. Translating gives CASSLTGTGEQYF.

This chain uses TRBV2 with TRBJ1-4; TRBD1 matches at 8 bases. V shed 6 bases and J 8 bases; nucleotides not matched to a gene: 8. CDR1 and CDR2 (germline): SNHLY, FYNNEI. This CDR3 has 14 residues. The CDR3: CASSRTGNREKLFF. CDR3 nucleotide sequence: TGTGCCAGCAGCAGGACAGGGAACAGGGAAAAACTGTTTTTT.

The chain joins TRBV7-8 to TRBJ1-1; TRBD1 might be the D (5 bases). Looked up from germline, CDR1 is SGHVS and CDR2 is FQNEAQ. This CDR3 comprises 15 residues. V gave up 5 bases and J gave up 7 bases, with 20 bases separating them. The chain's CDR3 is CASSLGRGAEGEAFF. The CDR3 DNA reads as TGTGCCAGCAGCCTAGGACGTGGGGCGGAGGGTGAAGCTTTCTTT.